This T cell receptor (beta chain) was identified during a study of T cell responses to AZD1222 COVID-19 vaccine (dated by TCRdb to the early 2020s). Looking at the study overall: AZD1222 recipients whose second dose came at about 4 weeks and those whose second dose came at about 12 weeks were combined into one group, since spike-specific TCR depth and breadth did not differ between the two schedules. TCR sequencing covered over 230 trial participants: nearly 210 given two doses of AZD1222 and 26 given two doses of MenACWY control vaccine. Enrollment into the trials was organized by age into subgroups of 18-55, 56-69 and 70-plus years, and those subgroups contained around 150, 28 and 57 TCR-sequenced participants, respectively.

From the cysteine up to the phenylalanine, the CDR3 has a length of 12 residues. The entry retains the CDR3 DNA only, 36 bases that are in frame from base 1. From a lookup of the germline V gene, CDR1 and CDR2 are MDHEN and SYDVKM. Trimming removed 8 bases from V and 5 bases from J; the gene matches leave 3 bases unexplained. This specimen's time point label, per the study, means: baseline before first vaccination. Vaccinee samples were obtained from the UK trials COV001 and COV002, which included a single-blind randomized controlled phase 2/3 trial of AZD1222 (ChAdOx1 nCoV-19) in healthy adults. For TCRbeta chain sequencing, PBMC samples from trial participants were taken at day 0 and at day 28 after the second dose. Broad study findings and their caveats: Conclusions about previously exposed vaccinees are limited, since just 5 to 7 AZD1222 recipients were seropositive for SARS-CoV-2 at baseline. Epitopes outside the regions mutated in the B.1.351 and B.1.1.7 variants were reportedly recognized by nearly half of the unique spike-specific TCRs. Participants were mostly white British and included more females than males, and it was suggested by the authors that clonal diversity may have been underestimated. Because no samples from the day 14 peak response were available, repertoires could be characterized only after the peak T cell response. In the small 56-69-year group, the increase in depth fell short of significance, most likely because of low power. The whole spike protein was spanned by vaccine-associated CD4 TCRs, and dominant responses were seen in regions 160-218 and 743-854. After two AZD1222 doses, spike-specific TCR breadth and depth were significantly higher than at day 0 and than in MenACWY recipients.

The CDR3 regions of human TCRbeta chains were analyzed by immunosequencing. In the authors' own workflow: TCRs in the repertoires were matched against a reference library of SARS-CoV-2-specific TCRs that had been generated with the MIRA antigen-specificity platform. Breadth was defined as the fraction of unique TCRs that were SARS-CoV-2-associated. Depth was defined as the fraction of total T cells that were SARS-CoV-2-associated. Using the MIRA data, each spike-specific TCR was mapped to the spike region that the TCR reacts to and placed in a CD4 or CD8 class. Log10-transformed breadth and depth values were compared by one-way ANOVA with Sidak's multiple comparisons tests. Entries here come from immuneACCESS through TCRdb and include only in-frame sequences with V and J called. Some clones fail to appear in such tables; in the studies checked, an unresolved V gene covers under half of the shortfall, and the cause of the remainder is unknown. Clonal size and the V and J genes are those of that table, whereas D and trimming came from the DNA. The sample table records 150,000 to 200,000 clones; 85% to 90% of these occur just once. Jointly, the top ten make up about 6.1% of the sample.

In regard to this clone: Its binding antigen is unknown. Base qualities were left out, and no much larger clone turns up one base away.

Recombination connected TRBV28 to TRBJ1-2; 9 bases in between match TRBD1. The receptor's source is an adult in good health. Here the sequenced sample was peripheral blood, taken on day 0 of AZD1222 vaccination. At the DNA level, the sequence is TGTGCCAGCTCCGGACAGGGGTATGGCTACACCTTC. Its coded protein is CASSGQGYGYTF.